Below, one T cell receptor beta chain is given with its context. This entry comes from a study of OX40 agonist ivuxolimab in advanced cancers. The CDR3 contains 15 residues. The germline V gene encodes CDR1 SGHTA and CDR2 FQGNSA. V dropped 5 bases and J dropped 6; count of bases not matched to a gene: 6. Assay used: immunoSEQ multiplex PCR; TCRdb lists only in-frame clones, some missing. Of 75,000 to 80,000 clones detected, about nine tenths appear once; the ten largest clones hold 6.2%. The genes are TRBV7-2 and TRBJ2-1; 11 bases align to TRBD2. Sample: CD4+ or CD8+ T cells sorted from blood, taken in a trial of the OX40 agonist ivuxolimab. The sequence derives from an adult with an advanced solid tumor such as melanoma, head and neck, liver or kidney cancer. As DNA, the CDR3 is TGTGCCAGCAGCATACTAGCGGGAGTGTTCAATGAGCAGTTCTTC. It specifies CASSILAGVFNEQFF.